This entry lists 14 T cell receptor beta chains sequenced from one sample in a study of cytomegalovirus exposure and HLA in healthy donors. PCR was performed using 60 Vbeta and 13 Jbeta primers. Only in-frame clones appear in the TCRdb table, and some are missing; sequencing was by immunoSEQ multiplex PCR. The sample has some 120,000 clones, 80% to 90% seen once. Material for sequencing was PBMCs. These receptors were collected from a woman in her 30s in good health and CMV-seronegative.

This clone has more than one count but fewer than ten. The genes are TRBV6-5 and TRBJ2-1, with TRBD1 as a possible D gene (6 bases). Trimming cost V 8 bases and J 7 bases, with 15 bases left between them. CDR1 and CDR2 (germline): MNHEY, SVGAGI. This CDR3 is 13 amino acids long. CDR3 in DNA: TGTGCCAGCCAATGGACAGCCAAGAATGAGCAGTTCTTC. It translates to CASQWTAKNEQFF.

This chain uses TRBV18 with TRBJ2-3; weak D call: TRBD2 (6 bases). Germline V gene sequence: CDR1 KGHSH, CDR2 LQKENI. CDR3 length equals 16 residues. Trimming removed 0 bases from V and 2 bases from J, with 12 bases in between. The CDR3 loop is CASSPPGGAYTDTQYF. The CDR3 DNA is TGTGCCAGCTCACCACCTGGCGGGGCCTACACAGATACGCAGTATTTT.

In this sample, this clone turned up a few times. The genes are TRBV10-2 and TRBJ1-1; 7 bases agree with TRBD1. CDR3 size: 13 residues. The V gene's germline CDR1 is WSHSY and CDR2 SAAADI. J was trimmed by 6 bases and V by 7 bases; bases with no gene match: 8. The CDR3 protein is CASTRGIGSEAFF. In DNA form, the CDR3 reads TGCGCCAGCACCAGGGGGATTGGGTCTGAAGCTTTCTTT.

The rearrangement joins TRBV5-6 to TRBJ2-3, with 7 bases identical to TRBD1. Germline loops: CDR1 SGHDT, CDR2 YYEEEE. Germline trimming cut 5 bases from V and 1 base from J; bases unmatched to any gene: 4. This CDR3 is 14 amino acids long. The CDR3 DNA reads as TGTGCCAGCAGACTAACAGGGGGCACAGATACGCAGTATTTT. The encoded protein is CASRLTGGTDTQYF.

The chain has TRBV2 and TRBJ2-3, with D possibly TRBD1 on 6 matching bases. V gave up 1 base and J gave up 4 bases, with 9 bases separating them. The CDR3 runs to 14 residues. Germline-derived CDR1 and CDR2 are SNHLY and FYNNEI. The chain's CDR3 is CASSEDRVADTQYF. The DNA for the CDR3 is TGTGCCAGCAGTGAAGACAGGGTGGCAGATACGCAGTATTTT. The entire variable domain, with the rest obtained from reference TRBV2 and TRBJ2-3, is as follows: EPEVTQTPSHQVTQMGQEVILRCVPISNHLYFYWYRQILGQKVEFLVSFYNNEISEKSEIFDDQFSVERPDGSNFTLKIRSTKLEDSAMYFCASSEDRVADTQYFGPGTRLTVL.

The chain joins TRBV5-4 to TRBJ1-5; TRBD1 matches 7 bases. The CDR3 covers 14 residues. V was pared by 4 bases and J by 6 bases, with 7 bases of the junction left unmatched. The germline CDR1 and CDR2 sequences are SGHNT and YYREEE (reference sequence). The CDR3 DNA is TGTGCCAGCAGCCCCGACAGGGCGGGTCAGCCCCAGCATTTT. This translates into CASSPDRAGQPQHF.

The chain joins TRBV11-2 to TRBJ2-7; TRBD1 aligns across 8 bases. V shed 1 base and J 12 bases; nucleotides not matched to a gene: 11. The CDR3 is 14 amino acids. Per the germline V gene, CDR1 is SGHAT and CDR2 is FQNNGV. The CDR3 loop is CASSLVARGQGLYF. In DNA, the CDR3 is TGTGCCAGCAGCTTAGTGGCCCGCGGACAGGGTTTGTACTTC.

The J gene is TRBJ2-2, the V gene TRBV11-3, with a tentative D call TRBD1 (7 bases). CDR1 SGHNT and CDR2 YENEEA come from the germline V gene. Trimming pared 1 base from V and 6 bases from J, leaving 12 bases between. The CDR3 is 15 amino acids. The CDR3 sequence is CASSLGQGEAGELFF. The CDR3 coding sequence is TGTGCCAGCAGCTTAGGGCAGGGGGAGGCCGGGGAGCTGTTTTTT.

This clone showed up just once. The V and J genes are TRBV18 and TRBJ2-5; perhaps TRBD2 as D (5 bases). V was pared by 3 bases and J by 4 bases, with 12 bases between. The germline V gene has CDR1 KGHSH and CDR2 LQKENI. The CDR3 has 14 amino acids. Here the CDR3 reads CASSPDLAGETQYF. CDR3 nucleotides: TGTGCCAGCTCACCGGATCTGGCGGGAGAGACCCAGTACTTC.

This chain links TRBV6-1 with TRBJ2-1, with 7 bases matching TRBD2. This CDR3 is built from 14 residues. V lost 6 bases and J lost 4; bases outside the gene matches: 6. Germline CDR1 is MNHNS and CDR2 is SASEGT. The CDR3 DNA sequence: TGTGCCAGCAGCTCAGCGGGAATTTACAATGAGCAGTTCTTC. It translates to CASSSAGIYNEQFF.

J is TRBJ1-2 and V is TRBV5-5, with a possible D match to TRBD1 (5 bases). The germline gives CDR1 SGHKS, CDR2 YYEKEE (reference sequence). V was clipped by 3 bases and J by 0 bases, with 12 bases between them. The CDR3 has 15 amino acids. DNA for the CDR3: TGTGCCAGCAGCTCTCAAGGAGGGGCTAACTATGGCTACACCTTC. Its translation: CASSSQGGANYGYTF.

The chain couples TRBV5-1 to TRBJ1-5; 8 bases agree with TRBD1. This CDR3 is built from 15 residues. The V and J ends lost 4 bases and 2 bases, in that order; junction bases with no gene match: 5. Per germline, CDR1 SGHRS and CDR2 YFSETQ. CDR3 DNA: TGCGCCAGCAGCGTACAGGGGGACGGCAATCAGCCCCAGCATTTT. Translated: CASSVQGDGNQPQHF.

The CDR3 coding sequence is TGTGCCAGCAGCCCAGGGACAGGGGGCGTCTACGAGCAGTACTTC. Amino acid sequence: CASSPGTGGVYEQYF. The chain recombines TRBV7-2 with TRBJ2-5, with TRBD1 matching over 12 bases. The last part of the DNA fits TRBJ2-7 better; the J call may be wrong. This CDR3 is built from 15 residues. Looked up from germline, CDR1 is SGHTA and CDR2 is FQGNSA.

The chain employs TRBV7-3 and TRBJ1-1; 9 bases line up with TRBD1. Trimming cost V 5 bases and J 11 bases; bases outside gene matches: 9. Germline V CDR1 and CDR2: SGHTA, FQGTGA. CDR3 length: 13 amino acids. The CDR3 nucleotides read TGTGCCAGCAGCGTAGCGGGGACAGGGCTGGCTTTCTTT. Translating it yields CASSVAGTGLAFF.